The 15 T cell receptor beta chains reported below all come from one sample, sequenced in a study of tumor and adjacent non-tumor tissue in lung cancer. A modified ARM-PCR protocol with three rounds of nested PCR amplified TCRbeta. One entry per CDR3 protein, called by TCRdb with MiXCR from the multiplex PCR reads. The sample yields around 80,000 distinct CDR3 sequences, roughly 80% seen once. RNA was extracted from bulk tissue without any cell sorting. This non-tumor lung sample came from over 3 cm beyond the tumor edge. Source material: distant non-tumor lung tissue. The origin of the receptors is a man between 60 and 75 years old with non-small cell lung cancer.

In nucleotides, the CDR3 is TGCGCCAGCAACCTTGGTTCAGGAAACATTTATAATTCACCCCTCCACTTT. It codes for CASNLGSGNIYNSPLHF. The chain has TRBV5-1 and TRBJ1-6; D is unresolved. CDR1 is SGHRS, CDR2 YFSETQ, per germline. V gave up 6 bases and J gave up 4 bases, with 20 bases separating them. There are 17 residues in the CDR3.

This clonotype came up many times. This rearrangement joins TRBV4-3 to TRBJ2-1, with TRBD2 as a possible D gene (6 bases). Germline CDR1 LGHNA, CDR2 YSLEER. The CDR3 contains 14 residues. V lost 3 bases, J lost 7 bases, and 13 bases lay in between. CDR3 DNA: TGCGCCAGCAGCCAGGGTCGTGCGGGAAATGAGCAGTTCTTC. The encoded protein is CASSQGRAGNEQFF.

This rearrangement joins TRBV20-1 to TRBJ1-1; D unclear. The CDR3 is 14 amino acids. Trimming stripped 2 bases from V and 5 bases from J, with 15 bases between. In germline, CDR1 is DFQATT, CDR2 SNEGSKA (reference sequence). The DNA for the CDR3 is TGCAGTGCTAGATCCAGTCTCTTTGATACTGAAGCTTTCTTT. Translating it yields CSARSSLFDTEAFF.

CDR3 nucleotides: TGCAGTAGGGAGGGAGGGGGCGTCGGGAACATTCAGTACTTC. Translating gives CSREGGGVGNIQYF. V usage is TRBV29-1 and J usage is TRBJ2-4; D assignment may be TRBD1 or TRBD2 (7 bases each). CDR3 size: 14 residues. Germline V gene lookup returns CDR1 SQVTM and CDR2 ANQGSEA.

The sample holds one count of this clonotype. At one boundary the junction diverges from the germline segment, which might be a read error. This rearrangement joins TRBV11-3 to TRBJ2-1, with 12 bases aligning to TRBD2. CDR1 SGHNT and CDR2 YENEEA come from the germline V gene. The CDR3 is 16 residues long. The CDR3 nucleotides read TGTACCAGCAGCTCCCTAGCGGGGGGGCCGGGAAATGAGCAGTTCTTC. This codes for CTSSSLAGGPGNEQFF.

V is TRBV21-1 and J is TRBJ2-4; whether TRBD1, the table's D call, matches the DNA was not checked. TRBV21-1 is designated a pseudogene. The CDR3 runs to 16 residues. This CDR3 is CASSKDRGSTKNIQYF. The CDR3 nucleotides are TGTGCCAGCAGCAAAGACAGGGGATCGACCAAAAACATTCAGTACTTC.

Worth noting for this clonotype: This CDR3 fails to terminate in the conserved phenylalanine or tryptophan, so it likely reflects a read error. The rearrangement uses TRBV11-2 and TRBJ2-3; 7 bases map to TRBD1. Germline CDR1 reads SGHAT; CDR2 reads FQNNGV. The CDR3 totals 13 residues. In nucleotides, the CDR3 is TGTGCCGGCAGTTTTCAGGGGGCAGATACGCAGTATTCT. Translated: CAGSFQGADTQYS.

The genes are TRBV11-3 and TRBJ2-3; TRBD2 might be the D (5 bases). Between the trimmed V and J ends, which lost 3 bases and 0 bases, there was a span of 13 bases. The CDR3 extends over 16 amino acids. CDR1 is SGHNT, CDR2 YENEEA, per germline. Here the CDR3 reads CASSLVSGSSTDTQYF. The CDR3 DNA reads TGTGCCAGCAGCTTGGTCTCGGGGTCTAGCACAGATACGCAGTATTTT.

As concerns this clonotype: Lacking the conserved final phenylalanine or tryptophan, this CDR3 likely reflects a read error. The chain combines TRBV11-2 with TRBJ2-6; TRBD1 matches at 7 bases. Germline lookup yields CDR1 SGHAT and CDR2 FQNNGV. CDR3 length: 19 amino acids. CDR3 DNA sequence: TGTGCCAGTAGCTTAGTTCCAAAGGACAGGCTCTCTGGGGCCAACGTCCTGACTTCC. Protein: CASSLVPKDRLSGANVLTS.

A word on this clonotype: A much larger clone lies a single base off, so this may be a read error. The J gene is TRBJ1-6, the V gene TRBV28, with TRBD1 matching 12 bases. Germline V lookup: CDR1 MDHEN, CDR2 SYDVKM. CDR3 size: 13 residues. Here the CDR3 reads CASGTGGHSSLHF. The CDR3 DNA reads TGTGCCAGCGGGACAGGGGGCCATTCATCCCTCCACTTT.

J is TRBJ2-7 and V is TRBV20-1; D unclear. Per germline, CDR1 DFQATT and CDR2 SNEGSKA (reference sequence). The CDR3 runs to 13 residues. The CDR3, as DNA: TGCAATACGTACGCAGCTAGTTCCTACGAGCAGTACTTC. This codes for CNTYAASSYEQYF.

Concerning this clonotype: The final CDR3 position lacks the conserved phenylalanine or tryptophan, pointing to a likely read error. The V and J genes are TRBV11-2 and TRBJ2-5; D is perhaps TRBD2 (7 bases). The V gene's germline CDR1 is SGHAT and CDR2 FQNNGV. CDR3 length: 16 amino acids. CDR3: CGSSSTMGGPKETQYI. The DNA of the CDR3 is TGTGGCAGCAGCTCGACAATGGGGGGGCCAAAGGAGACCCAGTACATC.

This sequence joins TRBV20-1 and TRBJ2-7; no firm D call. V lost 1 base and J lost 0, with 10 bases in between. Germline CDR1 DFQATT, CDR2 SNEGSKA (reference sequence). There are 14 residues in the CDR3. The DNA for the CDR3 is TGCAGTGCTAGAGGGGGTTGCCTCTCCTACGAGCAGTACTTC. Translating it yields CSARGGCLSYEQYF.

The chain employs TRBV20-1 and TRBJ2-2; D uncertain. Trimming removed 0 bases from V and 9 bases from J, with 14 bases in between. CDR1 DFQATT and CDR2 SNEGSKA come from the germline V gene (reference sequence). The CDR3 totals 14 residues. In nucleotides, the CDR3 is TGCAGTGCTAGAGATATAGATTGGACCAGGGAGCTGTTTTTT. This encodes CSARDIDWTRELFF.

The rearrangement uses TRBV11-3 and TRBJ1-2; TRBD1 might be the D (5 bases). CDR1 is SGHNT, CDR2 YENEEA, per germline. V dropped 5 bases and J dropped 5 bases, with 12 bases sitting between them. This CDR3 has 13 residues. CDR3 amino acids: CASSAGPGYGYTF. The CDR3 DNA is TGTGCCAGCAGCGCGGGACCGGGGTATGGCTACACCTTC.